This T cell receptor beta chain is from a study of blood T cell repertoires in COVID-19. About the study: T cells, B-cell-depleted T cells, or PBMCs supplied cDNA or gDNA.

Trimming took 3 bases from V and 7 from J; bases not matched to a gene: 12. Germline values: CDR1 SGHTS, CDR2 YDEGEE. The CDR3 has 15 amino acids. In the source study's methods: Quantification of nucleated cells was approximated via reference gene primer amplification. Sequencing used immunoSEQ multiplex PCR; TCRdb keeps in-frame clones, though not all of them. The V and J calls and the clone size are those of that table, but D and trimming were determined from the DNA. The table lists 360,000 or so clones, more than 70% of them singletons. This chain connects TRBV5-8 to TRBJ1-2; the match to TRBD1 covers 7 bases. The source is a woman aged 25 to 39 who had been exposed to COVID-19. Sequenced input: PBMCs or T cells enriched from blood (not recorded which). For the CDR3, the DNA is TGTGCCAGCAGCTGGGGACAGTCCTCGGCGGGTGGCTACACCTTC. Amino acid sequence: CASSWGQSSAGGYTF.